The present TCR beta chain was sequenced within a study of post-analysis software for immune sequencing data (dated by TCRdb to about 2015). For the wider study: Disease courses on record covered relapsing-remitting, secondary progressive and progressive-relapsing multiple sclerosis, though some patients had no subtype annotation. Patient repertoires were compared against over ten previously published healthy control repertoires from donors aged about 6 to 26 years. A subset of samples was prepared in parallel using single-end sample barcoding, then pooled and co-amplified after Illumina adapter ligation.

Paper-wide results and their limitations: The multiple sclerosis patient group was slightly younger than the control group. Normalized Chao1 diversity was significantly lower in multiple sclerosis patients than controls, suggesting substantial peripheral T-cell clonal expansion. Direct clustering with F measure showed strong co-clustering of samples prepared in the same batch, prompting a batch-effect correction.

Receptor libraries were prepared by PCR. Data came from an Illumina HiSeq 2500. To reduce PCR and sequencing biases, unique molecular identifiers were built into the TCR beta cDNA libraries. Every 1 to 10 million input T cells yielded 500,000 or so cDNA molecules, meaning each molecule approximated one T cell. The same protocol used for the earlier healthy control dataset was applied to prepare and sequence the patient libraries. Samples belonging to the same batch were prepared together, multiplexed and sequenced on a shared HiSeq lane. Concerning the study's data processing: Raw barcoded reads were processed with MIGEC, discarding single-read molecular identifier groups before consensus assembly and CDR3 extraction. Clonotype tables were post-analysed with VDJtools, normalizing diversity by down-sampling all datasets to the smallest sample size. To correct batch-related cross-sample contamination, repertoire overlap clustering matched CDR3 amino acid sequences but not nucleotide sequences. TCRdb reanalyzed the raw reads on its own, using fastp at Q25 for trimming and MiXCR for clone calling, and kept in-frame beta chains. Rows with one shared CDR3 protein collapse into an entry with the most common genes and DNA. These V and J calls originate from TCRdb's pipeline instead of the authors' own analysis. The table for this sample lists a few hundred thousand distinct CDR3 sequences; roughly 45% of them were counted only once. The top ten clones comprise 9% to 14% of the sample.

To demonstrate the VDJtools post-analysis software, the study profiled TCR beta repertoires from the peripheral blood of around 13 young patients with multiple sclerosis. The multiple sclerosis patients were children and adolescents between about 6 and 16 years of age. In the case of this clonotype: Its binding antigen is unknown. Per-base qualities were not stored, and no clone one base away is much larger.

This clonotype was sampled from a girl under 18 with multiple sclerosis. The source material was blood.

The CDR3 is CASSVTREAQYF. Here is the DNA: TGTGCCAGCAGCGTGACTAGGGAAGCCCAGTACTTC. Here the chain combines TRBV6-1 and TRBJ2-5; perhaps TRBD2 is the D gene, with 6 bases matching. The V and J ends are trimmed by 6 bases and 9 bases, leaving 14 bases between them. The cysteine opens and the phenylalanine closes a CDR3 of 12 amino acids. Just the 36-base CDR3 DNA is kept, in frame starting at base 1. Taken from the germline V gene, the CDR1 and CDR2 loops are MNHNS and SASEGT.